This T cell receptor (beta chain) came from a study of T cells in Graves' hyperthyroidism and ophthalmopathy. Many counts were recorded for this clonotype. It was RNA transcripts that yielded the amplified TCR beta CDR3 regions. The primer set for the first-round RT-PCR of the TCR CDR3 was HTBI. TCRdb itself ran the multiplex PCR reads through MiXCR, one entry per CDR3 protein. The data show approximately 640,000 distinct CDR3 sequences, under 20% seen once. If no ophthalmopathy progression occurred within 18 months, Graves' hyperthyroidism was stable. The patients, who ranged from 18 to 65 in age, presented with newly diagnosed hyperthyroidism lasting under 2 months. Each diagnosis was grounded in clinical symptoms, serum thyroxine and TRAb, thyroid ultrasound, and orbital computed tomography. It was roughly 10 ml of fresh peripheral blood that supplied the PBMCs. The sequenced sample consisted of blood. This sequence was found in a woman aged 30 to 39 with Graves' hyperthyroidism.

The CDR3 DNA reads TGCAGTGCTAGGGTTCCCACTAGCGGGAGTAGCGACGAGCAGTACTTC. It encodes CSARVPTSGSSDEQYF. The rearrangement joins TRBV20-1 to TRBJ2-7, with 11 positions matching TRBD2. V lost 3 bases and J lost 5; bases outside the gene matches: 12. The germline CDR1 and CDR2 sequences are DFQATT and SNEGSKA (reference sequence). The CDR3 totals 16 residues.